The 20 T cell receptor beta chains presented below share a single source sample, sequenced in a study of T cell repertoires in cytomegalovirus infection. These receptors have no known antigen. Via MiXCR, TCRdb re-called the reads, giving one row per CDR3 protein. The sample records about 740,000 distinct CDR3 sequences, around 35% being singletons. Sequences were derived from cultured PBMCs, sampled from culture after CMV antigen stimulation. These receptors all come from a human donor in good health (CMV status not recorded). Some clones in this sample may be carry-over from other donors' samples.

V and J are TRBV7-2 and TRBJ1-5, with 9 bases fitting TRBD1. J was trimmed by 7 bases and V by 5 bases; bases with no gene match: 3. The CDR3 is 13 amino acids. Germline V gives CDR1 SGHTA, CDR2 FQGNSA. In DNA, the CDR3 is TGTGCCAGCAGCAGACAGGGGGAGCAGCCCCAGCATTTT. It codes for CASSRQGEQPQHF. The full variable domain, in which reference TRBV7-2 and TRBJ1-5 provide the parts outside the CDR3, is GAGVSQSPSNKVTEKGKDVELRCDPISGHTALYWYRQSLGQGLEFLIYFQGNSAPDKSGLPSDRFSAERTGGSVSTLTIQRTQQEDSAVYLCASSRQGEQPQHFGDGTRLSIL.

The rearrangement uses TRBV6-2 or TRBV6-3 and TRBJ2-7; 9 bases are shared with TRBD1. Trimming took 2 bases from V and 9 from J; bases not matched to a gene: 11. The germline V gene has CDR1 MNHEY and CDR2 SVGEGT. This CDR3 comprises 15 residues. The CDR3 nucleotides are TGTGCCAGCAGTTACCCGGGACAGGGTTCCAGTGGGCAGTACTTC. Its protein is CASSYPGQGSSGQYF.

V gene TRBV11-2 combines with J gene TRBJ2-3; the match to TRBD2 covers 9 bases. The CDR3 has 16 residues. CDR1 is SGHAT and CDR2 is FQNNGV in the germline V gene. V lost 1 base and J lost 2; bases outside the gene matches: 4. CDR3 in amino acids: CASSLVGLANTDTQYF. The DNA for the CDR3 is TGTGCCAGCAGCTTAGTCGGACTAGCGAACACAGATACGCAGTATTTT.

This chain joins TRBV9 and TRBJ2-7, with 7 bases matching TRBD1. This CDR3 has 13 amino acids. The V and J ends lost 2 bases and 7 bases, in that order; junction bases with no gene match: 6. Germline assignment: CDR1 SGDLS and CDR2 YYNGEE. The DNA for the CDR3 is TGTGCCAGCAGCGTTACAGGGGCAGGGGAGCAGTACTTC. Translating it yields CASSVTGAGEQYF.

In this sample, this clonotype turned up many times. The rearrangement joins TRBV7-2 to TRBJ2-2; D unresolved. The CDR3 has 16 residues. CDR1 and CDR2 from the germline V gene are SGHTA and FQGNSA. The ends were cut back, 5 bases at V and 0 bases at J, with 13 bases in the middle. CDR3 coding DNA: TGTGCCAGCAGCGTACAAGCGCTAACGAACACCGGGGAGCTGTTTTTT. Its translation: CASSVQALTNTGELFF. Variable domain in full (rest from reference TRBV7-2 and TRBJ2-2): GAGVSQSPSNKVTEKGKDVELRCDPISGHTALYWYRQSLGQGLEFLIYFQGNSAPDKSGLPSDRFSAERTGGSVSTLTIQRTQQEDSAVYLCASSVQALTNTGELFFGEGSRLTVL.

The table lists this clonotype with a few counts. The chain uses TRBV7-8 and TRBJ1-4; perhaps TRBD1 as D (5 bases). V was trimmed by 3 bases and J by 4 bases, leaving 9 bases between them. From germline, CDR1 is SGHVS and CDR2 FQNEAQ. The CDR3 spans 14 residues. CDR3 in amino acids: CASSLTELNEKLFF. DNA of the CDR3: TGTGCCAGCAGCTTGACAGAACTTAATGAAAAACTGTTTTTT.

About this clonotype itself: The germline gene is not matched at one end of the junction; a read error may be the cause. The chain recombines TRBV5-5 with TRBJ1-2, with 11 bases aligning to TRBD1. The CDR3 has 12 residues. From germline, CDR1 is SGHKS and CDR2 YYEKEE (reference sequence). CDR3 bases: TGTGCCAGCAGCTGGGGACAGGGGGTCTTACTGTTC. Protein product: CASSWGQGVLLF.

The gene calls are TRBV20-1 and TRBJ2-7; tentatively, D is TRBD2 (6 bases). Germline V gene lookup returns CDR1 DFQATT and CDR2 SNEGSKA (reference sequence). The CDR3 has 14 residues. The V end lost 6 bases, the J end lost 3 bases, and 18 bases lay between the germline ends. The CDR3 DNA sequence: TGCAGTGCCGTAGACAACCGGAGGGTCTACGAGCAGTACTTC. This translates into CSAVDNRRVYEQYF.

This clonotype was counted a few times. The chain combines TRBV11-2 with TRBJ2-3, with a tentative D call TRBD2 (7 bases). V lost 2 bases and J lost 1, with 16 bases in between. CDR3 length: 17 residues. The V gene's germline CDR1 is SGHAT and CDR2 FQNNGV. CDR3 amino acids: CASSLTGGGVGTDTQYF. CDR3 DNA: TGTGCCAGCAGCTTAACGGGGGGCGGAGTAGGCACAGATACGCAGTATTTT.

J is TRBJ1-3 and V is TRBV20-1; the D is unclear. This CDR3 has 13 residues. V was trimmed by 0 bases and J by 4 bases, leaving 7 bases between them. Germline CDR1 reads DFQATT; CDR2 reads SNEGSKA (reference sequence). The CDR3 coding sequence is TGCAGTGCTAGAGATATGAGGGGAAACACCATATATTTT. Encoded protein: CSARDMRGNTIYF.

This clonotype was seen ten or more times. This chain uses TRBV7-2 with TRBJ2-3; D remains unclear. This CDR3 has 14 amino acids. V was trimmed by 4 bases and J by 4 bases, leaving 12 bases between them. The V gene's germline CDR1 is SGHTA and CDR2 FQGNSA. The CDR3 DNA reads TGTGCCAGCAGCTCCGGCCAGACCGCAGATACGCAGTATTTT. It codes for CASSSGQTADTQYF.

Written as DNA, the CDR3 is TGTGCCACCAGCAGAGCCATGGGGGCCTCTGGGGCCAACGTCCTGACTTTC. Translating it yields CATSRAMGASGANVLTF. This chain links TRBV15 with TRBJ2-6; tentatively, D is TRBD1 (6 bases). The germline CDR1 and CDR2 sequences are LNHNV and YYDKDF (reference sequence). There are 17 residues in the CDR3. V lost 1 base, J lost 0 bases, and 10 bases lay in between.

The chain combines TRBV7-9 with TRBJ1-1; D unresolved. The CDR3 consists of 14 residues. From germline, CDR1 is SEHNR and CDR2 FQNEAQ (reference sequence). V was clipped by 5 bases and J by 1 base, with 11 bases between them. CDR3 amino acids: CASSPNHRNTEAFF. The DNA of the CDR3 is TGTGCCAGCAGCCCGAACCACCGGAACACTGAAGCTTTCTTT.

This clonotype occurred a few times. The chain uses TRBV7-2 and TRBJ1-3; the D gene is possibly TRBD1 (6 bases). Germline-derived CDR1 and CDR2 are SGHTA and FQGNSA. CDR3 length equals 16 residues. V was clipped by 4 bases and J by 5 bases, with 18 bases between them. CDR3 in amino acids: CASSSAGRGPRNTIYF. CDR3 DNA sequence: TGTGCCAGCAGCTCCGCGGGCCGGGGGCCTAGAAACACCATATATTTT.

The V call is TRBV10-3, the J call TRBJ2-3; D tentatively reads TRBD1 or TRBD2 (6 bases each). Looked up from germline, CDR1 is ENHRY and CDR2 is SYGVKD. V lost 2 bases and J 1 base, leaving 16 bases between the germline ends. CDR3 size: 17 residues. The CDR3 sequence is CAISEPLGQRGTDTQYF. The DNA for the CDR3 is TGTGCCATCAGTGAGCCTCTCGGACAGCGGGGCACAGATACGCAGTATTTT.

The gene calls are TRBV7-9 and TRBJ2-1; perhaps TRBD2 as D (5 bases). From germline, CDR1 is SEHNR and CDR2 FQNEAQ (reference sequence). This CDR3 has 12 amino acids. The V gene lost 3 bases and the J gene lost 16 bases, with 16 bases spanning the gap. The CDR3 reads CASSFPREPPFF. CDR3 in DNA: TGTGCCAGCAGCTTTCCACGGGAACCTCCCTTCTTC.

This clonotype has just a few counts. The V call is TRBV12-3 or TRBV12-4, the J call TRBJ2-3; 7 bases are shared with TRBD2. CDR3 length: 15 amino acids. The V gene end was trimmed by 6 bases and the J gene end by 0 bases; junction bases not matched to a gene: 6. In DNA form, the CDR3 reads TGTGCCAGCAGCTATAGCGGGCCTAGCACAGATACGCAGTATTTT. Translating it yields CASSYSGPSTDTQYF.

The CDR3 DNA is TGCAGTGCTAGACCGACGACAGGGCTAGTCACTGAAGCTTTCTTT. Translating it yields CSARPTTGLVTEAFF. This chain connects TRBV20-1 to TRBJ1-1; TRBD1 aligns across 7 bases. The CDR3 loop spans 15 amino acids. CDR1 is DFQATT, CDR2 SNEGSKA, per germline (reference sequence). The V segment lost 2 bases and the J segment 4 bases; nucleotides outside the gene matches: 10.

This sequence joins TRBV28 and TRBJ2-5; 8 bases are a match to TRBD1. The ends lost 6 bases at V and 3 bases at J; junction bases unmatched: 6. Germline loops: CDR1 MDHEN, CDR2 SYDVKM. The CDR3 has 14 residues. CDR3 DNA: TGTGCCAGCAGAGGGGACAGGAACAAAGAGACCCAGTACTTC. It translates to CASRGDRNKETQYF.

This clonotype has more than one count but fewer than ten. The chain links TRBV28 to TRBJ1-5; D call uncertain. CDR3 length: 14 residues. With 5 bases removed from V and 6 bases from J, the gap between germline ends came to 14 bases. The germline gives CDR1 MDHEN, CDR2 SYDVKM. The chain's CDR3 is CASSVSGLSQPQHF. In DNA, the CDR3 is TGTGCCAGCAGTGTATCGGGCCTCAGTCAGCCCCAGCATTTT.